This record concerns one TCR beta chain sequence. This record belongs to a study of blood T cell repertoires in COVID-19. Background on the study: Researchers got acute and convalescent COVID-19 samples from the United States, Italy and Spain. T cells, B-cell-depleted T cells, or PBMCs supplied cDNA or gDNA.

The data were produced by immunoSEQ multiplex PCR, yet TCRdb's version contains in-frame clones alone and is incomplete. The table includes under 75,000 clones, 80% to 85% detected once. Germline CDR1 reads SGHAT; CDR2 reads FQNNGV. With 2 bases clipped from V and 7 bases from J, the junction kept 11 bases outside the gene matches. This CDR3 spans 15 amino acids. This chain joins TRBV11-2 and TRBJ2-7; TRBD1 matches at 7 bases. This clonotype was obtained from a man older than 75 with acute or convalescent COVID-19. Input material: peripheral blood. The CDR3 region has the DNA TGTGCCAGCAGCTTATCCGGGACAGAACTGGGAGAGCAGTACTTC. Encoded protein: CASSLSGTELGEQYF. Complete variable domain (other parts from reference TRBV11-2 and TRBJ2-7): EAGVAQSPRYKIIEKRQSVAFWCNPISGHATLYWYQQILGQGPKLLIQFQNNGVVDDSQLPKDRFSAERLKGVDSTLKIQPAKLEDSAVYLCASSLSGTELGEQYFGPGTRLTVT.